This is a list of T cell receptor beta chains from one sample in a study of T cells in Graves' hyperthyroidism and ophthalmopathy. TCRdb reanalysed the multiplex PCR reads using MiXCR and keeps one entry per CDR3 protein. The sample yields approximately 400,000 distinct CDR3 sequences, roughly 25% seen once. Sample: blood. These receptors were taken from a man in his fifties with Graves' hyperthyroidism. Both conserved end residues are part of each CDR3. The D gene is left open where the match is weak. Rows may omit the clone size; those that give it use once, few, many or a size class.

v_gene	abundance	d_gene	j_gene	CDR3nt	CDR3aa
TRBV19	NA	NA	TRBJ2-2	TGTGCCAGTAGTACCTCAGGTTCCGGGGAGCTGTTTTTT	CASSTSGSGELFF
TRBV7-3	many	NA	TRBJ2-1	TGTGCCAGCAGCCCGACAGTTTACAATGAGCAGTTCTTC	CASSPTVYNEQFF
TRBV11-3	NA	NA	TRBJ1-3	TGTGCCAGCAGCTTAGTGCCGGGGAACTATGGAAACACCATATATTTT	CASSLVPGNYGNTIYF
TRBV7-8	NA	NA	TRBJ1-5	TGTGCCAGCAGCTTATCGGCGGTGCGTGCTAGCAATCAGCCCCAGCATTTT	CASSLSAVRASNQPQHF
TRBV20-1	NA	TRBD1	TRBJ2-7	TGCAGTGCAACGGGCGGGACAGGGGGCCTCGGATTCACCTACGAGCGGTACTTC	CSATGGTGGLGFTYERYF
TRBV7-9	many	TRBD2	TRBJ2-5	TGTGCCAGCAGCTTAGGACTAGCGGGACTGCAAGAGACCCAGTACTTC	CASSLGLAGLQETQYF
TRBV7-2	many	NA	TRBJ2-5	TGTGCCAGCAGCATAGTCGGGACCCAGTACTTC	CASSIVGTQYF
TRBV7-3	NA	NA	TRBJ1-5	TGTGCCAGCAGCATGGGGGACCGAGACAATCAGCCCCAGCATTTT	CASSMGDRDNQPQHF
TRBV2	many	NA	TRBJ2-7	TGTGCCAGCAGTGAGTGGAGTAAAGACTACGAGCAGTACTTC	CASSEWSKDYEQYF
TRBV19	NA	NA	TRBJ1-5	TGTGCCAGTAGTAAGGAGGGTTGGGTTCAGCCCCAGCATTTT	CASSKEGWVQPQHF
TRBV27	many	TRBD1	TRBJ1-1	TGTGCCAGCAGTCCGACAGGGGGACTCACTGAAGCTTTCTTT	CASSPTGGLTEAFF
TRBV6-1	few	NA	TRBJ1-4	TGTGCCAGCACCAAAGGGGGGGGCTATGAAAAACTGTTTTTT	CASTKGGGYEKLFF
TRBV6-1	few	TRBD1	TRBJ1-1	TGTGCCAGCAGTGAAAAGGGGGCTGATACTGAAGCTTTCTTT	CASSEKGADTEAFF
TRBV2	many	TRBD2	TRBJ2-1	TGTGCCAGCAGGACCCTCCGGAGCGGGAGGCACAATGAGCAGTTCTTC	CASRTLRSGRHNEQFF
TRBV12-5	NA	NA	TRBJ2-7	TGTGCTAGTGGTTTGGGACTCACGTCGATGGACGAGCAGTACTTC	CASGLGLTSMDEQYF
TRBV25-1	NA	NA	TRBJ1-1	TGTGCCAGCCGATTTGACACTTACACTGAAGCTTTCTTT	CASRFDTYTEAFF
TRBV7-2	many	NA	TRBJ2-1	TGTGCCAGCAGCTCAGGGACACTGAGCAATGAGCAGTTCTTC	CASSSGTLSNEQFF
TRBV12-3/TRBV12-4	NA	NA	TRBJ2-4	TGTGCCAGCAGTTTTACCCCACTAGCCAAAAACATTCAGTACTTC	CASSFTPLAKNIQYF
TRBV27	many	NA	TRBJ2-7	TGTGCCAGCAGTTTACAACAGAACTACGAGCAGTACTTC	CASSLQQNYEQYF
TRBV12-3/TRBV12-4	NA	NA	TRBJ2-7	TGTGCCAGCAGTTTTAAAGGGGCCAGCTCCTACGAGCAGTACTTC	CASSFKGASSYEQYF
TRBV7-7	few	NA	TRBJ2-5	TGTGCTAGCAAGGGACCCCAAGAGACCCAGTACTTC	CASKGPQETQYF
TRBV13	NA	NA	TRBJ1-3	TGTGCCAGCAGCCTGGGGGTGGAAGTGAATGGAAACACCATATATTTT	CASSLGVEVNGNTIYF
TRBV5-1	NA	TRBD1	TRBJ2-5	TGCGCCAGCAGCACGGCCCCTGACAGGGAGGAGACCCAGTACTTC	CASSTAPDREETQYF
TRBV7-2	NA	TRBD2	TRBJ2-2	TGTGCCAGCAGCTCCGGGACTACTACCACCGGGGAGCTGTTTTTT	CASSSGTTTTGELFF
TRBV12-3/TRBV12-4	NA	TRBD2	TRBJ2-1	TGTGCCAGCAGTTTACTAGTCCCGGGGGGCAATGAGCAGTTCTTC	CASSLLVPGGNEQFF
TRBV24-1	few	TRBD1	TRBJ2-3	TGTGCCACCAGTGATCCTGGACAGGGGAGGGCAGATACGCAGTATTTT	CATSDPGQGRADTQYF
TRBV10-3	few	NA	TRBJ2-2	TGTGCCATCAGTGAACGTGGGGCGGCAGGGGACGGGGAGCTGTTTTTT	CAISERGAAGDGELFF
TRBV11-2	many	TRBD2	TRBJ2-1	TGTGCCAGCAGCTTATTGGCGGGAGCGGCGGGAGTCGATGAGCAGTTCTTC	CASSLLAGAAGVDEQFF
TRBV27	many	NA	TRBJ2-7	TGTGCCAGCAGTTTATCGATCGTTATCGGTAACGAGTACTACGAGCAGTACTTC	CASSLSIVIGNEYYEQYF
TRBV12-3/TRBV12-4	few	TRBD2	TRBJ2-1	TGTGCCAGCAGTTTAGGGACTAGCGGGTTTCAAAGCTCCTACAATGAGCAGTTCTTC	CASSLGTSGFQSSYNEQFF
TRBV20-1	few	TRBD2	TRBJ2-1	TGCAGTGCTAGATCCTGGGGCGGGAGGATCAACAATGAGCAGTTCTTC	CSARSWGGRINNEQFF
TRBV7-9	NA	NA	TRBJ2-1	TGTGCCAGCAGCCCCAATGGGGGGGGCAGGAATGAGCAGTTCTTC	CASSPNGGGRNEQFF
TRBV5-1	NA	NA	TRBJ2-1	TGCGCCAGCAGCTTGGAGGGGCGGGCAAATGAGCAGTTCTTC	CASSLEGRANEQFF
TRBV5-8	NA	TRBD1	TRBJ1-6	TGTGCCAGCAGCTTTCCAGGGGGGAATTCACCCCTCCACTTT	CASSFPGGNSPLHF
TRBV28	few	TRBD1	TRBJ2-3	TGTGCCAGCAGTTTGGGACAGGGTATCGCAGATACGCAGTATTTT	CASSLGQGIADTQYF
TRBV7-9	few	TRBD1	TRBJ2-7	TGTGCCAGCAGCCAGGCGGGACAGGGGTCCTACGAGCAGTACTTC	CASSQAGQGSYEQYF
TRBV6-2/TRBV6-3	NA	NA	TRBJ1-2	TGTGCCAGCACTAAACAGGGTAACTATGGCTACACCTTC	CASTKQGNYGYTF
TRBV30	NA	TRBD1	TRBJ2-2	TGTGCCTGGAGACCTGGGGTAGGGACAGGGGGCGACACCGGGGAGCTGTTTTTT	CAWRPGVGTGGDTGELFF
TRBV3-1	few	TRBD2	TRBJ2-1	TGCGCCAGCAAGGTCCGGGGAAGCGGGGCCTACAATGAGCAGTTCTTC	CASKVRGSGAYNEQFF
TRBV6-1	NA	NA	TRBJ2-5	TGTGCCAGCACCCAGGGGGGGTCTAGACAAGAGACCCAGTACTTC	CASTQGGSRQETQYF
TRBV20-1	many	TRBD2	TRBJ2-1	TGCAGTGCCTACCTGTTAGCGGGAGGGTGGGGCAATGAGCAGTTCTTC	CSAYLLAGGWGNEQFF
TRBV28	many	TRBD1	TRBJ2-5	TGTGCCAGCAGTCTCCGACAGGGAAAGGAGACCCAGTACTTC	CASSLRQGKETQYF
TRBV27	many	TRBD2	TRBJ2-3	TGTGCCAGCAGTTTTCTATCTAGCGGAAGCACAGATACGCAGTATTTT	CASSFLSSGSTDTQYF
TRBV5-1	many	TRBD2	TRBJ2-1	TGCGCCAGCAGCTCGGGACTAGCGGACTACAATGAGCAGTTCTTC	CASSSGLADYNEQFF
TRBV12-3/TRBV12-4	few	NA	TRBJ1-2	TGTGCCAGCAGTTTGAAGGGATCCGTCTATGGCTACACCTTC	CASSLKGSVYGYTF
TRBV28	NA	NA	TRBJ1-2	TGTGCCACCGCCGACAGGAATAACTATGGCTACACCTTC	CATADRNNYGYTF
TRBV15	NA	TRBD2	TRBJ2-5	TGTGCCACCAGCGGGATAGCGGGAGAGACCCAGTACTTC	CATSGIAGETQYF
TRBV7-3	NA	TRBD2	TRBJ2-1	TGTGCCAGCAGTTTATGGAGCGGGAAATACAATGAGCAGTTCTTC	CASSLWSGKYNEQFF
TRBV6-1	NA	NA	TRBJ2-7	TGTGCCAGCAGTGAATGGGCAGCCCCCTACGAGCAGTACTTC	CASSEWAAPYEQYF
TRBV7-2	many	NA	TRBJ1-5	TGTGCCAGCAGCTTAGATTGGGATCGTCAGCCCCAGCATTTT	CASSLDWDRQPQHF
TRBV5-4	NA	NA	TRBJ1-4	TGTGCCAGCAGCGCGGGAGGGGGTCTTAAAAATGAAAAACTGTTTTTT	CASSAGGGLKNEKLFF
TRBV27	many	NA	TRBJ1-1	TGTGCCAGCAGTTTGGGGGTGGAGCCCAGCCACACTGAAGCTTTCTTT	CASSLGVEPSHTEAFF